The 16 T cell receptor beta chains reported below all come from one sample, sequenced in a study of T cell responses to AZD1222 COVID-19 vaccine. This table comes from immunoSEQ multiplex PCR, and its TCRdb copy is limited to in-frame clones, with some not included. The table lists just under 150,000 clones, roughly 88% of them singletons. The sequenced sample was peripheral blood, obtained 28 days after the second dose of the MenACWY control vaccine. These receptors were collected from an adult who received the MenACWY meningococcal vaccine as a control.

The V call is TRBV9, the J call TRBJ1-2; D unresolved. The CDR3 contains 13 residues. V dropped 3 bases and J dropped 2 bases, with 8 bases sitting between them. Germline V gives CDR1 SGDLS, CDR2 YYNGEE. For the CDR3, the DNA is TGTGCCAGCAGCGAAGGGAAGAACTATGGCTACACCTTC. Its protein product is CASSEGKNYGYTF.

The V gene is TRBV7-3, the J gene TRBJ1-2; D unclear. CDR3 length: 13 amino acids. The V and J ends lost 6 bases and 2 bases respectively, with 10 bases between them. Germline lookup yields CDR1 SGHTA and CDR2 FQGTGA. The CDR3 DNA sequence: TGTGCCAGCAGTCACGGCCTAAACTATGGCTACACCTTC. Protein: CASSHGLNYGYTF.

The gene calls are TRBV18 and TRBJ2-7; no firm D call. This CDR3 comprises 13 residues. Between the trimmed V and J ends, which lost 4 bases and 5 bases, there was a span of 12 bases. Per germline, CDR1 KGHSH and CDR2 LQKENI. CDR3 sequence (DNA): TGTGCCAGCTCACAGACCGTCAACGACGAGCAGTACTTC. Its translation: CASSQTVNDEQYF.

This chain joins TRBV5-6 and TRBJ2-1, with 8 nucleotides matching TRBD2. The CDR3 length is 15 residues. Germline lookup yields CDR1 SGHDT and CDR2 YYEEEE. V lost 5 bases and J lost 2; bases outside the gene matches: 6. The CDR3 nucleotides are TGTGCCAGCAGGCAAAGCGGGAGAGCCTACAATGAGCAGTTCTTC. It encodes CASRQSGRAYNEQFF.

This clone was seen a few times. This chain links TRBV21-1 with TRBJ1-4; TRBD1, the table's D call, lacks a check against the DNA. TRBV21-1 is a documented pseudogene. This CDR3 comprises 15 residues. The CDR3 is CASSPRGQCNEKLFF. In nucleotides, the CDR3 is TGTGCCAGCAGCCCACGAGGACAGTGTAATGAAAAACTGTTTTTT.

The rearrangement links TRBV7-9 to TRBJ1-1; D remains ambiguous. V gave up 1 base and J gave up 0 bases, with 18 bases separating them. Germline V gene data show CDR1 as SEHNR and CDR2 as FQNEAQ (reference sequence). The CDR3 extends over 18 amino acids. As DNA, the CDR3 is TGTGCCAGCAGCTTAGTTTACCAACACTTACGCATGAACACTGAAGCTTTCTTT. It codes for CASSLVYQHLRMNTEAFF.

CDR3 DNA: TGCGCCAGCAGCCCAGCGACCGGCGGCTATGGCTACACCTTC. Its translation: CASSPATGGYGYTF. This chain connects TRBV5-1 to TRBJ1-2; no clear D gene. The CDR3 consists of 14 residues. Trimming shortened V by 4 bases and J by 4 bases, and 14 bases separated the two germline ends. Germline CDR1 and CDR2: SGHRS and YFSETQ.

This sequence joins TRBV7-2 and TRBJ1-2; D remains ambiguous. CDR3 length: 13 residues. With 1 base removed from V and 8 bases from J, the gap between germline ends came to 11 bases. Germline-derived CDR1 and CDR2 are SGHTA and FQGNSA. DNA of the CDR3: TGTGCCAGCAGCTTAGTCTCGGCGCGGGGCTACACCTTC. It yields the protein CASSLVSARGYTF.

This clone was recorded once. The genes are TRBV6-1 and TRBJ1-2; D is undetermined. CDR3 length: 12 residues. Trimming cost V 2 bases and J 5 bases, with 6 bases left between them. Germline loops: CDR1 MNHNS, CDR2 SASEGT. The CDR3 sequence: CASSERLYGYTF. CDR3 nucleotide sequence: TGTGCCAGCAGTGAAAGACTATATGGCTACACCTTC.

The chain links TRBV3-1 (or the pseudogene TRBV3-2) to TRBJ1-1; D uncertain. V was clipped by 8 bases and J by 1 base, with 17 bases between them. The CDR3 spans 15 residues. From germline, CDR1 is LGHDT and CDR2 YNNKEL (reference sequence). In DNA form, the CDR3 reads TGTGCCAGCCGTACCCATTATGGCACGAACACTGAAGCTTTCTTT. This translates into CASRTHYGTNTEAFF.

The rearrangement uses TRBV2 and TRBJ2-1; TRBD2 matches at 8 bases. The CDR3 covers 15 residues. Germline V gene lookup returns CDR1 SNHLY and CDR2 FYNNEI. The trim removed 4 bases at V and 2 bases at J, leaving 4 bases unmatched. In nucleotides, the CDR3 is TGTGCCAGCAGTGCGTTTAGCGGGACCTACAATGAGCAGTTCTTC. Protein sequence: CASSAFSGTYNEQFF.

The V call is TRBV11-3, the J call TRBJ2-4, with 9 bases aligning to TRBD2. CDR3 size: 16 residues. Germline V gene sequence: CDR1 SGHNT, CDR2 YENEEA. V lost 3 bases and J lost 3; bases outside the gene matches: 6. The CDR3 sequence is CASSFSGRLDKNIQYF. The CDR3 coding sequence is TGTGCCAGCAGCTTTAGCGGGAGATTAGACAAAAACATTCAGTACTTC.

This chain uses TRBV12-3 or TRBV12-4 with TRBJ1-2, with a tentative D call TRBD1 (6 bases). V was shortened by 8 bases and J by 7 bases, with 17 bases between the two germline ends. This CDR3 is 13 amino acids long. CDR3 loop: CASSLSGAVGYTF. CDR3 nucleotides: TGTGCCAGCTCCCTATCGGGGGCGGTTGGCTACACCTTC.

The rearrangement links TRBV25-1 to TRBJ2-3; TRBD2 aligns across 11 bases. Germline V gene lookup returns CDR1 MGHDK and CDR2 SYGVNS. CDR3 size: 15 residues. V shed 3 bases and J 3 bases; nucleotides not matched to a gene: 2. CDR3 DNA: TGTGCCAGCAGTGAGACTAGCGGGAAGACAGATACGCAGTATTTT. Encoded protein: CASSETSGKTDTQYF.

The genes are TRBV3-1 (or the pseudogene TRBV3-2) and TRBJ1-3; no definite D call. Trimming took 0 bases from V and 0 from J, leaving 9 bases between them. The CDR3 contains 16 residues. Germline V lookup: CDR1 LGHDT, CDR2 YNNKEL (reference sequence). This CDR3 is CASSQDVWSSGNTIYF. The CDR3 region has the DNA TGTGCCAGCAGCCAAGATGTGTGGAGCTCTGGAAACACCATATATTTT.

The J gene is TRBJ2-1, the V gene TRBV5-5; D uncertain. The ends were cut back, 0 bases at V and 5 bases at J, with 9 bases in the middle. Germline V lookup: CDR1 SGHKS, CDR2 YYEKEE (reference sequence). This CDR3 is built from 14 residues. CDR3 protein: CASSLASSDNEQFF. CDR3 DNA: TGTGCCAGCAGCTTGGCCAGCAGCGACAATGAGCAGTTCTTC.